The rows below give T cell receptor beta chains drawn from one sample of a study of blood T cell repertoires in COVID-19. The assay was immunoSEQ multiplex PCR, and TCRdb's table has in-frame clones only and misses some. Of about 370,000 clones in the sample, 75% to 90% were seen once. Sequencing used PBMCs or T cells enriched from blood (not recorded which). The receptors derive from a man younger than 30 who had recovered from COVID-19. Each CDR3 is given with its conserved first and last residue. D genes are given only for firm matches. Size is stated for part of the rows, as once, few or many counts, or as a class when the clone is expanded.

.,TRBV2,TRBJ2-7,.,TGTGCCAGCAAGACAGAGATTACAGCCTACGAGCAGTACTTC,CASKTEITAYEQYF
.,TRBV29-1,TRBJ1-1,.,TGCAGCGTTGGTTTACGGGGCACTGAAGCTTTCTTT,CSVGLRGTEAFF
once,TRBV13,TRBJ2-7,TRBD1,TGTGCCAGCAGCCCCCAAGGGGGCCGAGTGGGGCACGAGCAGTACTTC,CASSPQGGRVGHEQYF
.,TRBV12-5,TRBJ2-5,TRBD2,TGTGCTAGTGGTTTGGGGCTAGCGGTGGGGGAGACCCAGTACTTC,CASGLGLAVGETQYF
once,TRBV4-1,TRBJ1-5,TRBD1,TGCGCCAGCAGCCAAATGACAGGGGGTAGCAATCAGCCCCAGCATTTT,CASSQMTGGSNQPQHF
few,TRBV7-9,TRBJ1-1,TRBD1,TGTGCCAGCAGCAAATGGACAGGGGGAGGGAACACTGAAGCTTTCTTT,CASSKWTGGGNTEAFF
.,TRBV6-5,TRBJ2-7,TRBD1,TGTGCCAGCAGTTACTCTGGGACAGGGGACTACGAGCAGTACTTC,CASSYSGTGDYEQYF
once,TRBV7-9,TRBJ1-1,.,TGTGCCAGCAGCCCTCAGGAGGGATTTAGTGAGGTCACTGAAGCTTTCTTT,CASSPQEGFSEVTEAFF
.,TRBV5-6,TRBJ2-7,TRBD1,TGTGCCAGCAACAGGGGGCGGGCTTTCTACGAGCAGTACTTC,CASNRGRAFYEQYF
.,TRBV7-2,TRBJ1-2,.,TGTGCCAGCAGCTTAGGGGGGCAGAGCTATGGCTACACCTTC,CASSLGGQSYGYTF
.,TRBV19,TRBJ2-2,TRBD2,TGTGCCAGTATGCCTCGCTCCGCGGGAGGCACCGGGGAGCTGTTTTTT,CASMPRSAGGTGELFF
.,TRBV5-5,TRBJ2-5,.,TGTGCCAGCAGCCCGGAGGACGGGAGAAGGCCAGAGACCCAGTACTTC,CASSPEDGRRPETQYF
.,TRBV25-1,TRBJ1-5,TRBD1,TGTGCCAGCAGTGGGGGGAGACAGGGGGGCAATCAGCCCCAGCATTTT,CASSGGRQGGNQPQHF
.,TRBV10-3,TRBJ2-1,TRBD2,TGTGCCATCAGTGATGGCGGGAGGGCATACAATGAGCAGTTCTTC,CAISDGGRAYNEQFF
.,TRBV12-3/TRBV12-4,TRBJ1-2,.,TGTGCCAGCAGTCGTTACTATGGCTACACCTTC,CASSRYYGYTF
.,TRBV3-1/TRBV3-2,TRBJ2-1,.,TGTGCCAGCAGCCATATGGGTGGGGCTTACCCCGAGATCTTC,CASSHMGGAYPEIF
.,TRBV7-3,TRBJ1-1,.,TGTGCCAGCAGCTTAACCGGGAACACTGAAGCTTTCTTT,CASSLTGNTEAFF
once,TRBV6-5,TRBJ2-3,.,TGTGCCAGCAGTTACTCCGGGACACCCACAGATACGCAGTATTTT,CASSYSGTPTDTQYF
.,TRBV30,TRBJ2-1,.,TGTGCCTGGAGCTCAGCGGTCAGCTCCTACAATGAGCAGTTCTTC,CAWSSAVSSYNEQFF
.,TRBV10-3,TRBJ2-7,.,TGTGCCATCGGGGGGAGGGAGCAGTACTTC,CAIGGREQYF
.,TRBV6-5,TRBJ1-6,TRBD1,TGTGCCAGCAGGGATAACAGGGGGAATAGTTCACCCCTCCACTTT,CASRDNRGNSSPLHF
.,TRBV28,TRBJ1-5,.,TGTGCCAGCAGGGGGCAGGACCATCAGCCCCAGCATTTT,CASRGQDHQPQHF
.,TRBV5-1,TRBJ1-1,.,TGCGCCAGCAGCTTGGGGGGCAAGAACACTGAAGCTTTCTTT,CASSLGGKNTEAFF
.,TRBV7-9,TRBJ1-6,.,TGTGCCAGCAGCTTAGACATATCCTATAATTCACCCCTCCACTTT,CASSLDISYNSPLHF
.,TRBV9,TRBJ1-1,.,TGTGCCAGCAGCGTAGATGGCGGGAACACTGAAGCTTTCTTT,CASSVDGGNTEAFF
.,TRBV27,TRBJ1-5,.,TGTGCCAGCAGTTTATTCCCCGATCAGCCCCAGCATTTT,CASSLFPDQPQHF
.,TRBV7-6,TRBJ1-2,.,TGTGCCAGCACCCCTTCTTTGTCGGGTAACTATGGCTACACCTTC,CASTPSLSGNYGYTF
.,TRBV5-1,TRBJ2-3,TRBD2,TGCGCCAGCAAATTTACTAGCGGCACAGATACGCAGTATTTT,CASKFTSGTDTQYF
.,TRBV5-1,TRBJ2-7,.,TGCGCCAGCAGCCTATCGACAGATTCCTACGAGCAGTACTTC,CASSLSTDSYEQYF
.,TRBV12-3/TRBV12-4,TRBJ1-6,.,TGTGCCAGCAGTTTAGGACAGACAGCACCCCTCCACTTT,CASSLGQTAPLHF
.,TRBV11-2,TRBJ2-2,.,TGTGCCAGCAGCCAGGGGTACACCGGGGAGCTGTTTTTT,CASSQGYTGELFF
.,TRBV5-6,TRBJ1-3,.,TGTGCCAGCAGCTTTGGGAGCTCTGGAAACACCATATATTTT,CASSFGSSGNTIYF
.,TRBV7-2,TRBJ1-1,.,TGTGCCAGCAGCCTAGCGGGCCTGAACACTGAAGCTTTCTTT,CASSLAGLNTEAFF
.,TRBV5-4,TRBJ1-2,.,TGTGCCAGCAGGTCCAATACAGGCCCCTATGGCTACACCTTC,CASRSNTGPYGYTF
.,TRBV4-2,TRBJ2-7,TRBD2,TGTGCCAGCAGCCAATTCCCGGGAGGGCTCTACGAGCAGTACTTC,CASSQFPGGLYEQYF
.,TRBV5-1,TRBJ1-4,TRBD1,TGCGCCAGCAGCTCGACAGGGGACGGGGGTGAAAAACTGTTTTTT,CASSSTGDGGEKLFF
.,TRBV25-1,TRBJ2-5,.,TGTGCCAGCAGTGCCTTGGACAGCCCCCAAGAGACCCAGTACTTC,CASSALDSPQETQYF
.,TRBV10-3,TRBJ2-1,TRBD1,TGTGCCATCAGGGCCGGACAGGGTTCTCGCAATGAGCAGTTCTTC,CAIRAGQGSRNEQFF
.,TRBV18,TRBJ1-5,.,TGTGCCAGCTCACCCATGACTGGCCAGCCCCAGCATTTT,CASSPMTGQPQHF
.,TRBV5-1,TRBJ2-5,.,TGCGCCAGCAGCTTGTCGGGGGTACAAGAGACCCAGTACTTC,CASSLSGVQETQYF
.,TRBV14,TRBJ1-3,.,TGTGCCAGCAGCCCGGGATTTCCTGGAAACACCATATATTTT,CASSPGFPGNTIYF
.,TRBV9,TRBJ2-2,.,TGTGCCAGCAGCGTAGAAGGGGGATTGGGTATCGGGGAGCTGTTTTTT,CASSVEGGLGIGELFF
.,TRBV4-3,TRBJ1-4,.,TGCGCCAGCAGCCCGACAGCAACTAATGAAAAACTGTTTTTT,CASSPTATNEKLFF
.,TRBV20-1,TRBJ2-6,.,TGCAGTGCGGGGCCCCTCAACGTCCTGACTTTC,CSAGPLNVLTF
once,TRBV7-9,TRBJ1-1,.,TGTGCCAGCAGCATAGGACAGAACACTGAAGCTTTCTTT,CASSIGQNTEAFF
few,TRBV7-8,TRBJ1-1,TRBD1,TGTGCCAGCAGCCTAAGAGACAGGGACCCTGAAGCTTTCTTT,CASSLRDRDPEAFF
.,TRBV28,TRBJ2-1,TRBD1,TGTGCCAGCAGTTCAGGGGGCAGGTCGCAAACGGACAGGGCCTACAATGAGCAGTTCTTC,CASSSGGRSQTDRAYNEQFF
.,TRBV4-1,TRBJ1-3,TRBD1,TGCGCCAGCAGCCAAGATAAAGGACAGGCGTGGAGTGGAAACACCATATATTTT,CASSQDKGQAWSGNTIYF
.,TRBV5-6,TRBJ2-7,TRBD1,TGTGCCAGCAGCGTTACCGGGACAGGGATCGACGAGCAGTACTTC,CASSVTGTGIDEQYF
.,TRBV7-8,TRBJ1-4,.,TGTGCCAGCAGCTTGACGGTGGCGGGGGCAACTAATGAAAAACTGTTTTTT,CASSLTVAGATNEKLFF
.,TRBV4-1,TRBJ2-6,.,TGCGCCAGCAGCCCATACGGGAGCTCTGGGGCCAACGTCCTGACTTTC,CASSPYGSSGANVLTF
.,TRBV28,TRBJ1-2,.,TGTGCCAGCAGTTTAGGGGCGCGACGTAACTTC,CASSLGARRNF
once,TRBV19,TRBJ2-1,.,TGTGCCAGTAGTCTCCTGCCGGGGTTAAACAATGAGCAGTTCTTC,CASSLLPGLNNEQFF
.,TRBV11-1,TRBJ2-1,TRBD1,TGTGCCAGCAGCTCCCTGGACAGGGGATCCTACAATGAGCAGTTCTTC,CASSSLDRGSYNEQFF
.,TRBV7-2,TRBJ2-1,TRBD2,TGTGCCAGCAGCTTAAATCCGGGGGGGGCAGGAAATGAGCAGTTCTTC,CASSLNPGGAGNEQFF
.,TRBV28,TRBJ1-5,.,TGTGCCAGCAGTTTTTCTAGGGGCTCCAATCAGCCCCAGCATTTT,CASSFSRGSNQPQHF
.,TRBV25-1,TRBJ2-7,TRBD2,TGTGCCAGCAGCCCAGCGGGACTAGCGGGGGGGCCTGTCTACGAGCAGTACTTC,CASSPAGLAGGPVYEQYF
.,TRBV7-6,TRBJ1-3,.,TGTGCCAGCAGCTTGGGCCAAGCATACTCTGGAAACACCATATATTTT,CASSLGQAYSGNTIYF
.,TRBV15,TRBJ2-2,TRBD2,TGTGCCACCAGCACCCTTAGCGGGGGGCCCACCGGGGAGCTGTTTTTT,CATSTLSGGPTGELFF
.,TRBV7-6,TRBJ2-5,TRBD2,TGTGCCAGCAGCAGCGGGGCTATAGCAAAAGAGACCCAGTACTTC,CASSSGAIAKETQYF